This TCR beta chain was documented in a study of pediatric ulcerative colitis (dated by TCRdb to the late 2010s). Background for the entire study: Among the ulcerative colitis patients, about seven had pancolitis and two had left-sided colitis, and histology in every patient was consistent with ulcerative colitis. From roughly 10 newly diagnosed, treatment-naive pediatric ulcerative colitis patients and four non-IBD control children, paired blood and rectal samples were collected. By Pediatric Ulcerative Colitis Activity Index, mild disease was classified in two patients, moderate disease in several and acute severe colitis in three. The full study reports these points: For technical reasons, blood samples from a couple of patients gave substantially fewer templates, and these samples were excluded from the blood-rectal overlap analysis. Repertoires were derived from total lymphocyte DNA, so rare subsets such as regulatory T cells may have patterns not reflected. Features of the rectal repertoire distinguished controls, mild-moderate colitis patients and acute severe colitis patients, and in acute severe colitis, rectal diversity was reduced because of clonal expansions. A couple of rectal CDR3 clonotypes turned up in every ulcerative colitis patient but in none of the controls. With only four individuals, the healthy control group was small. Clonal overlap between a subject's own blood and rectum was significantly greater in ulcerative colitis patients than in controls, which suggests more T cell trafficking to inflamed tissue.

From the germline V gene (reference sequence), CDR1 is MNHEY and CDR2 is SMNVEV. V is cut back by 2 bases and J by 1 base, with 9 bases in the junction unmatched. The CDR3 starts with the cysteine, ends with the phenylalanine, and has 17 residues. Only CDR3 DNA is held: 51 bases, read in frame from base 1. Using the immunoSEQ TRB Survey service, rearranged CDR3 beta regions were amplified from genomic DNA with multiplex V and J primers. To keep depth equal across samples, survey-level sequencing depth of up to 500,000 reads per sample was applied. The libraries were purified, combined into pools and sequenced with Illumina technology. As for the authors' bioinformatics: immunoSEQ online tools were used for productive clonality, sample overlap, pairwise scatters, CDR3 beta length, V/D/J gene usage and productiveness. Calculated diversity was defined as the number of unique rearrangements divided by total templates, multiplied by 100, and Shannon and Simpson indices were computed as well. Principal component analysis was performed on Z-score normalized data with the R prcomp function and the ggbiplot package. Morisita's index was used to quantify blood-rectal clonal overlap within each subject. TCRdb holds this immuneACCESS table with in-frame rearrangements only. Some clones are missing; in checked studies, unresolved V genes explain under half, and the rest has no known cause. From that table come the V and J calls and clone size; the DNA was used to work out D and trimming. The sample data list over 35,000 clones, and over 80% of these were observed just once. The ten largest clones capture roughly 25% of the sample.

Ulcerative colitis patients had received no immunosuppressive medication before the diagnostic colonoscopy. A blood sample was drawn at the time of the colonoscopy. The Wizard kit (Promega) was used to extract genomic DNA from both blood and intestinal samples. About this clone itself: The target of this receptor is not known. Base qualities were left out, and no much larger clone turns up one base away.

The rearrangement combines TRBV27 with TRBJ2-7, with 9 bases matching TRBD2. The TCR sequence derives from a girl aged 5-17 years with moderate ulcerative colitis. The sample comprised blood. CDR3 region: CASSLLLAGVPSYEQYF. The DNA is TGTGCCAGCAGTTTACTGTTAGCGGGAGTTCCATCCTACGAGCAGTACTTC.